A single TCR beta chain is shown here with its context. The data stem from a study of blood T cell repertoires in COVID-19. CDR1 is LGHNA and CDR2 is YNFKEQ in the germline V gene. With 1 base removed from V and 8 bases from J, the gap between germline ends came to 20 bases. The length of the CDR3 is 16 residues. As handled by the study authors: Scientists estimated how many nucleated cells there were by amplifying reference gene primers. The table came from immunoSEQ multiplex PCR; TCRdb's copy has only in-frame clones and leaves some out. V and J calls and clone size come straight from that table; D and trimming were deduced from the DNA. The sample shows 70,000 or so clones, roughly 87% of them seen only once.

The gene calls are TRBV4-2 and TRBJ1-2, with no clear D. The sequenced sample was peripheral blood. This sequence originates from a woman aged 18-29 years with acute or convalescent COVID-19. CDR3 protein: CASSQVGSATGSGYTF. The CDR3 region has the DNA TGTGCCAGCAGCCAAGTTGGGTCCGCCACGGGTTCCGGCTACACCTTC.